This T cell receptor beta chain derives from a study of T cell responses to AZD1222 COVID-19 vaccine. Sequencing was performed with immunoSEQ multiplex PCR; in TCRdb, only in-frame clones are kept and a portion is missing. Among about 170,000 clones listed, around nine tenths were seen once. Looked up from germline, CDR1 is SNHLY and CDR2 is FYNNEI. V was clipped by 2 bases and J by 12 bases, with 14 bases between them. CDR3 length: 14 residues. The V and J genes are TRBV2 and TRBJ1-6, with D maybe TRBD1 (5 bases). The origin of this receptor is an adult in good health. The material sequenced was peripheral blood, taken on day 0 of AZD1222 vaccination. CDR3 region: CASSERDLLEPLHF. CDR3 sequence (DNA): TGTGCCAGCAGTGAACGGGACCTGCTTGAACCCCTCCACTTT.